This TCR beta chain was documented in a study of beta chain features in type 1 diabetes. General study points: Across patients, naive, central memory and Treg TCRB repertoires exhibited apparently greater similarity than was observed across healthy donors.

Expressed TCRB transcripts were sequenced after all isolated RNA was converted to cDNA. TCRdb's table, derived via immunoSEQ multiplex PCR, lists solely in-frame clones and lacks some. Among approximately 150,000 clones listed, roughly a tenth were seen once. There are many counts of this clone. Its cognate antigen is unknown. Sorting that relied on CD45RO/CCR7/CD25/CD127/CD95/CD27 yielded CD4+ naive, central memory, regulatory and stem cell-like memory cells. The CDR3 consists of 14 residues. After removal of 7 bases from V and 0 bases from J, the junction contained 4 bases not matched to a gene. Germline loops: CDR1 SGHTA, CDR2 FQGNSA.

This clonotype was sampled from a man between 18 and 29 years old in good health. The sequenced sample consisted of naive CD4+ T cells from blood. The V and J genes are TRBV7-2 and TRBJ2-5; 8 bases are shared with TRBD1. CDR3 residues: CASTGQANQETQYF. For the CDR3, the DNA is TGTGCCAGCACGGGACAGGCGAACCAAGAGACCCAGTACTTC.